This TCR beta chain was recorded in a study of CD8 T cells in Susac syndrome (dated by TCRdb to between 2019 and 2020). As for the study more broadly: Whether CD8+ T cell activation and differentiation in Susac syndrome was antigen driven was tested using repertoire sequencing. The clonality of the CD8+ T cell repertoire was compared across about 12 healthy donors, roughly 14 Susac syndrome patients and under 18 multiple sclerosis patients.

The cysteine opens and the phenylalanine closes a CDR3 of 13 amino acids. Only CDR3 DNA remains: 39 bases, in frame from the first base. V sheds 1 base and J sheds 5 bases, leaving 7 bases between their ends. From a lookup of the germline V gene, CDR1 and CDR2 are SGHRS and YFSETQ. Peripheral blood CD8+ and CD4+ T cells from healthy donors, Susac syndrome patients and multiple sclerosis patients were profiled using high-throughput TCR beta sequencing. Multiple sclerosis controls were treatment-naive patients with stable or active relapsing-remitting disease fulfilling revised McDonald criteria. Bulk CD8+ and CD4+ T cells were purified by magnetic negative isolation, while CD8+ TEMRA cells were enriched using FACS. Blood was drawn into EDTA tubes, processed within 24 hours, and PBMCs were isolated by density gradient centrifugation. PBMCs intended for TCR sequencing were cryopreserved in liquid nitrogen and thawed later in a water bath at 37 degrees C. The sorted or isolated CD4+, CD8+ and CD8+ TEMRA cells reached a purity of at least 90%.

RNA was extracted with the RNeasy kit and 0.5 to 1 ug was reverse transcribed using random hexamers. TCR beta CDR3 regions were amplified with the immunoSEQ multiplex PCR assay covering 54 Vbeta and 13 Jbeta segments. To correct PCR amplification bias, a synthetic template baseline was used for both primer optimization and computational correction. Turning to the authors' computational methods: Reads were annotated to V, D and J genes according to IMGT and were analyzed with immunoSEQ Analyzer, with only productive sequences retained. To calculate clonality, Shannon entropy was normalized by log2 of the number of productive unique sequences and then subtracted from one. For each patient and control, public and private clones were evaluated among the 100 most prevalent clones. Clones were defined as Susac-specific when absent from the healthy and MS cohorts, from about a thousand published viral clones and from other ImmuneACCESS disease sequences. The public reads were reanalyzed by TCRdb: fastp trimming at Q25, MiXCR alignment, in-frame beta chains only. Duplicate CDR3 protein sequences are folded into a single record with the most common DNA and genes. The V and J calls shown here were made by TCRdb, not taken from the authors' results. This sample lists around 130,000 distinct CDR3 sequences; about 93% were detected once. The ten largest make up approximately 0.24% of the sample.

With respect to this clonotype: This receptor's antigen is unknown. No much larger clone exists at a distance of one base, and base qualities are not known.

Results the study describes overall, beyond this receptor: The study acknowledged that relatively few individuals were included in the TCR sequencing and HLA analysis.

The specimen was CD8+ T cells from PBMCs. This chain joins TRBV5-1 to TRBJ2-1; the D gene remains uncertain. This receptor was identified in a human donor with multiple sclerosis. CDR3 loop: CASSLRGHNEQFF. The sequenced DNA is TGCGCCAGCAGCTTGCGTGGCCACAATGAGCAGTTCTTC.